This T cell receptor (beta chain) emerged from a study of CXCR3-negative and CXCR3-positive naive CD8 T cells. Notes on the study in general: Much lower diversity was found in memory CD8+ cells, while both naive subsets had comparably high diversity. CXCR3-expressing naive cells carried TRB CDR3s more hydrophobic than those of CXCR3-negative naive cells.

5' RACE that incorporated UMI labels was used to prepare the TRB cDNA libraries. Following a re-call of the 5' RACE reads, TCRdb has one entry per CDR3 protein and lacks DNA. The table for this sample gives 150,000 to 160,000 distinct CDR3 sequences. The length of the CDR3 is 17 residues. In regard to this clonotype: The antigen remains undetermined.

The receptor comes from a human donor in good health. Some clones in this sample may be carry-over from other donors' samples. Sequenced material: naive CXCR3+ CD8+ T cells from blood. The subset: CD45RO-CCR7+CD27+CD95- naive CD8+ T cells expressing CXCR3 (TNR3+). The rearrangement joins TRBV23-1 to TRBJ2-7; the TCRdb D gene call, TRBD1, has no DNA to confirm it. TRBV23-1 is sorted into the ORF group, with uncertain function. The chain's CDR3 is CASSLLGTDRIGYEQYF.